This passage covers 25 T cell receptor beta chains from one sample sequenced in a study of T cell responses to AZD1222 COVID-19 vaccine. Libraries were prepared by immunoSEQ multiplex PCR; TCRdb keeps only in-frame clonotypes and omits some of them. The table has about 150,000 clones, about 85% seen once; the top ten hold just under 7%. This specimen consisted of peripheral blood, obtained after recovery from COVID-19. The source of these receptors is an adult who had recovered from COVID-19.

This chain links TRBV2 with TRBJ2-3; possible D gene TRBD1, 5 bases. Germline loops: CDR1 SNHLY, CDR2 FYNNEI. This CDR3 spans 15 amino acids. Trimming removed 3 bases at V and 4 bases at J, with 14 bases between. CDR3 DNA: TGTGCCAGCAGTGAGAACCCCAGGGCCCCAGATACGCAGTATTTT. It specifies CASSENPRAPDTQYF.

The genes are TRBV3-1 (or the pseudogene TRBV3-2) and TRBJ1-4; D not resolved. Germline loops: CDR1 LGHDT, CDR2 YNNKEL (reference sequence). V lost 4 bases, J lost 3 bases, and 12 bases lay in between. The CDR3 has 15 amino acids. CDR3 in amino acids: CASSPADNPNEKLFF. In DNA, the CDR3 is TGTGCCAGCAGCCCAGCAGATAACCCTAATGAAAAACTGTTTTTT.

The chain employs TRBV28 and TRBJ1-3; D unresolved. The CDR3 spans 17 residues. Germline V gene lookup returns CDR1 MDHEN and CDR2 SYDVKM. V gave up 6 bases and J gave up 0 bases, with 18 bases separating them. The DNA for the CDR3 is TGTGCCAGCAGATCCCTACAGCAGAGACCCTCTGGAAACACCATATATTTT. It codes for CASRSLQQRPSGNTIYF. Full variable domain (outside the CDR3, taken from reference TRBV28 and TRBJ1-3): DVKVTQSSRYLVKRTGEKVFLECVQDMDHENMFWYRQDPGLGLRLIYFSYDVKMKEKGDIPEGYSVSREKKERFSLILESASTNQTSMYLCASRSLQQRPSGNTIYFGEGSWLTVV.

The chain employs TRBV11-3 and TRBJ2-7; 7 nucleotides agree with TRBD2. The germline V gene encodes CDR1 SGHNT and CDR2 YENEEA. Germline trimming cut 0 bases from V and 4 bases from J; bases unmatched to any gene: 6. The CDR3 totals 15 residues. CDR3 DNA sequence: TGTGCCAGCAGCTTAGATAGATCTAGCGGATACGAGCAGTACTTC. As protein: CASSLDRSSGYEQYF.

This chain connects TRBV18 to TRBJ2-7, with D possibly matching TRBD1 (5 bases). The CDR3 has 14 amino acids. V was cut by 6 bases and J by 0 bases, with 12 bases left in between. CDR1 is KGHSH, CDR2 LQKENI, per germline. The CDR3, as DNA: TGTGCCAGCTCGCCGACAGATACCTCCTACGAGCAGTACTTC. This encodes CASSPTDTSYEQYF.

CDR3 DNA: TGTGCCAGCAGTCTGGACAGGGGACAAGGCTACACCTTC. Protein sequence: CASSLDRGQGYTF. The V and J genes are TRBV2 and TRBJ1-2, with 9 bases that match TRBD1. J lost 8 bases, V lost 5 bases, and 6 bases had no gene match. The CDR3 spans 13 residues. CDR1 SNHLY and CDR2 FYNNEI come from the germline V gene.

V is TRBV14 and J is TRBJ2-1; a possible D gene is TRBD1 (6 bases). The CDR3 length is 13 residues. V lost 8 bases to trimming and J lost 12 bases, with 20 bases between them. Germline values: CDR1 SGHDN, CDR2 FVKESK. CDR3 DNA sequence: TGTGCCAGCTCAATAACAAGGGGGATGGGGCAGTTCTTC. Translated: CASSITRGMGQFF.

V is TRBV3-1 (or the pseudogene TRBV3-2) and J is TRBJ2-1; 7 nucleotides line up with TRBD2. The CDR3 has 14 residues. J lost 3 bases, V lost 1 base, and 0 bases had no gene match. Germline V gene sequence: CDR1 LGHDT, CDR2 YNNKEL (reference sequence). The CDR3 sequence is CASSQAGGYNEQFF. The DNA for the CDR3 is TGTGCCAGCAGCCAAGCGGGGGGCTACAATGAGCAGTTCTTC.

This clone was counted many times. The rearrangement uses TRBV6-5 and TRBJ1-4; weak D call: TRBD1 (5 bases). V shed 0 bases and J shed 8 bases, with 16 bases lying between them. Germline CDR1 is MNHEY and CDR2 is SVGAGI. This CDR3 has 16 residues. CDR3 residues: CASSYSNWQGGEKLFF. CDR3 bases: TGTGCCAGCAGTTACTCGAACTGGCAGGGAGGCGAAAAACTGTTTTTT.

This CDR3 reads CASSLRHSNEQFF. DNA for the CDR3: TGTGCCAGCAGCTTAAGACATTCAAATGAGCAGTTCTTC. The rearrangement links TRBV11-1 to TRBJ2-1; D is uncertain. The length of the CDR3 is 13 residues. CDR1 is SGHAT and CDR2 is FQDESV in the germline V gene (reference sequence). Trimming stripped 2 bases from V and 7 bases from J, with 9 bases between.

The rearrangement joins TRBV9 to TRBJ1-2; 7 bases align to TRBD1. J was trimmed by 6 bases and V by 8 bases; bases with no gene match: 10. The CDR3 is 13 residues long. The germline gives CDR1 SGDLS, CDR2 YYNGEE. CDR3: CASTRGPADGYTF. The CDR3 coding sequence is TGTGCCAGTACTAGGGGGCCAGCGGATGGCTACACCTTC.

The chain links TRBV4-2 to TRBJ2-3; D call uncertain. Germline assignment: CDR1 LGHNA and CDR2 YNFKEQ. Trimming removed 0 bases at V and 6 bases at J, with 16 bases between. This CDR3 is built from 16 residues. CDR3 sequence reads: CASSQDFGTVPDTQYF. CDR3 bases: TGTGCCAGCAGCCAAGATTTCGGTACGGTCCCGGATACGCAGTATTTT.

The chain is built from TRBV29-1 and TRBJ1-4, with TRBD1 as a possible D gene (5 bases). The V end lost 2 bases, the J end lost 0 bases, and 10 bases lay between the germline ends. The germline CDR1 and CDR2 sequences are SQVTM and ANQGSEA. This CDR3 has 15 residues. The CDR3 DNA reads TGCAGCGTTGAATTACAGGCTGCAACTAATGAAAAACTGTTTTTT. Its translation: CSVELQAATNEKLFF.

The CDR3 sequence: CASTQSGRNYGYTF. As DNA, the CDR3 is TGTGCCAGCACCCAATCTGGCAGAAACTATGGCTACACCTTC. This sequence joins TRBV28 and TRBJ1-2; D call uncertain. CDR1 and CDR2 (germline): MDHEN, SYDVKM. Trimming removed 7 bases at V and 2 bases at J, with 14 bases between. This CDR3 has 14 amino acids.

The chain links TRBV19 to TRBJ1-1; D is undetermined. The V end was cut by 2 bases, the J end by 0 bases, with 7 bases between. The CDR3 loop spans 14 amino acids. The germline V gene encodes CDR1 LNHDA and CDR2 SQIVND (reference sequence). The CDR3: CASSIQGLNTEAFF. CDR3 coding DNA: TGTGCCAGTAGTATACAAGGATTGAACACTGAAGCTTTCTTT.

The chain employs TRBV10-2 and TRBJ2-2, with 9 nucleotides matching TRBD1. The CDR3 has 17 residues. Germline V CDR1 and CDR2: WSHSY, SAAADI. Trimming at V came to 8 bases and at J to 6 bases, leaving 16 bases not matched to a gene. CDR3 in DNA: TGCGCCAGCCTCAGCGGGGAAAGACAGGGGGAGGCCGGGGAGCTGTTTTTT. As protein: CASLSGERQGEAGELFF.

J is TRBJ2-3 and V is TRBV9; D might be TRBD2 (6 bases). The CDR3 length is 15 residues. Between the trimmed V and J ends, which lost 0 bases and 0 bases, there was a span of 8 bases. In germline, CDR1 is SGDLS, CDR2 YYNGEE. CDR3 sequence reads: CASSVGGLSTDTQYF. The CDR3, as DNA: TGTGCCAGCAGCGTAGGGGGACTTAGCACAGATACGCAGTATTTT.

CDR3 loop: CASSLNLPLNTEAFF. The CDR3 DNA is TGTGCCAGCAGTTTAAACCTTCCCCTGAACACTGAAGCTTTCTTT. This chain joins TRBV27 and TRBJ1-1; no reliable D call. CDR1 MNHEY and CDR2 SMNVEV come from the germline V gene (reference sequence). Trimming removed 2 bases at V and 0 bases at J, with 10 bases between. This CDR3 is 15 amino acids long.

The chain has TRBV5-4 and TRBJ1-1, with D possibly TRBD1 on 6 matching bases. This CDR3 contains 18 residues. V was cut by 0 bases and J by 1 base, with 19 bases left in between. Germline V gene lookup returns CDR1 SGHNT and CDR2 YYREEE (reference sequence). For the CDR3, the DNA is TGTGCCAGCAGCTTGGTAGGGGGGGCTGAACCCAGGAACACTGAAGCTTTCTTT. This gives the protein CASSLVGGAEPRNTEAFF.

This clone was detected only a few times. The chain recombines TRBV11-2 with TRBJ2-1, with D perhaps matching TRBD2 (5 bases). Trimming shortened V by 3 bases and J by 2 bases, and 11 bases separated the two germline ends. In germline, CDR1 is SGHAT, CDR2 FQNNGV. This CDR3 spans 15 amino acids. CDR3 coding DNA: TGTGCCAGCAGCTTGTCCGGGAACACCTACAATGAGCAGTTCTTC. Its protein is CASSLSGNTYNEQFF.

This chain connects TRBV9 to TRBJ2-1; the match to TRBD2 covers 13 bases. The ends lost 4 bases at V and 5 bases at J; junction bases unmatched: 9. In germline, CDR1 is SGDLS, CDR2 YYNGEE. The CDR3 has 17 amino acids. CDR3 residues: CASSPHPGLAGDNEQFF. The CDR3 region has the DNA TGTGCCAGCAGCCCACACCCAGGACTAGCGGGGGACAATGAGCAGTTCTTC.

The V call is TRBV9, the J call TRBJ2-1; D is uncertain. This CDR3 region has 14 residues. Trimming took off 1 base at V and 2 bases at J, with 7 bases between the two ends. Per the germline V gene, CDR1 is SGDLS and CDR2 is YYNGEE. In DNA, the CDR3 is TGTGCCAGCAGCGTATGGCTAGCCTACAATGAGCAGTTCTTC. Protein: CASSVWLAYNEQFF.

The rearrangement joins TRBV5-1 to TRBJ2-7, with D hard to call. The CDR3 is 13 residues long. V lost 0 bases and J 2 bases, leaving 6 bases between the germline ends. Germline loops: CDR1 SGHRS, CDR2 YFSETQ. The CDR3 sequence is CASSLDSPYEQYF. CDR3 bases: TGCGCCAGCAGCTTGGACAGCCCCTACGAGCAGTACTTC.

J is TRBJ1-5 and V is TRBV9; D perhaps matches TRBD1 (6 bases). The CDR3 length is 14 residues. V lost 0 bases to trimming and J lost 4 bases, with 8 bases between them. The germline gives CDR1 SGDLS, CDR2 YYNGEE. The DNA of the CDR3 is TGTGCCAGCAGCGTAGGGGACACAAATCAGCCCCAGCATTTT. It codes for CASSVGDTNQPQHF.

This sequence joins TRBV2 and TRBJ2-5; 7 bases are shared with TRBD2. The V and J ends lost 6 bases and 2 bases, in that order; junction bases with no gene match: 9. CDR1 is SNHLY, CDR2 FYNNEI, per germline. The CDR3 extends over 15 amino acids. CDR3 coding DNA: TGTGCCAGCAGCGGGATGGGGGGGGGTCAAGAGACCCAGTACTTC. As protein: CASSGMGGGQETQYF.